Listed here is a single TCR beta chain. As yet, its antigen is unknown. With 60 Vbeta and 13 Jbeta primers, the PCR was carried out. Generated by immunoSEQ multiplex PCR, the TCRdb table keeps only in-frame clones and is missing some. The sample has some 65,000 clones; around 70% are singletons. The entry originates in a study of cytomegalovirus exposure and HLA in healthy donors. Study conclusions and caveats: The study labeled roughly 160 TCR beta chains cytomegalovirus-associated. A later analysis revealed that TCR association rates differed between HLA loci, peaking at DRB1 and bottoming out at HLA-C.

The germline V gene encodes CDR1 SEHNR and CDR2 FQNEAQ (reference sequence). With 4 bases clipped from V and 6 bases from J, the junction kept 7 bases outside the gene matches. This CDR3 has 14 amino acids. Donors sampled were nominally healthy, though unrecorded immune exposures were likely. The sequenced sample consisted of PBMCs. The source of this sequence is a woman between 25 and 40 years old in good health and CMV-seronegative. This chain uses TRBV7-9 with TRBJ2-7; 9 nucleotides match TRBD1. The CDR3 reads CASSSSGTGSEQYF. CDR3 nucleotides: TGTGCCAGCAGCTCGTCGGGGACAGGGAGCGAGCAGTACTTC.